A single T cell receptor beta chain is shown here with its context. A J-beta primer mix and a sample-barcoded 5' primer were used in a second PCR of about 7 to 11 cycles. MiXCR, run by TCRdb on the 5' RACE reads, gives a single entry per CDR3 protein. Of under 1,100,000 distinct CDR3 sequences detected, around 25% appear once; the ten largest clones hold about 0.72%. This record comes from a study of blood T cells in healthy people across ages. CDR3 length: 13 amino acids. The V gene's germline CDR1 is SEHNR and CDR2 FQNEAQ (reference sequence). V was shortened by 7 bases and J by 2 bases, with 11 bases between the two germline ends. The data also belong to a second study, concerning T cells of mothers and their children.

The source is a girl aged 2 to 9 in good health. The chain is built from TRBV7-9 and TRBJ2-5; D gene ambiguous. Sample: blood. CDR3 bases: TGTGCCAGCACCCGCTCCCCACAAGAGACCCAGTACTTC. Protein sequence: CASTRSPQETQYF. Combining the CDR3 with reference TRBV7-9 and TRBJ2-5 gives the whole variable domain DTGVSQNPRHKITKRGQNVTFRCDPISEHNRLYWYRQTLGQGPEFLTYFQNEAQLEKSRLLSDRFSAERPKGSFSTLEIQRTEQGDSAMYLCASTRSPQETQYFGPGTRLLVL.